This TCR beta chain emerged from a study of T-cell reconstitution after alpha-beta-depleted transplantation in children. Broader study findings: One year after transplant, T-cell counts and diversity came mostly from newly produced T cells. As was reported, about two months after transplant, alpha-beta T cells came from several hundred expanded graft clones. The origin of high day-60 TCRbeta diversity in some patients lay in surviving recipient T cells and thymic progenitors.

Using unique molecular identifiers, the investigators prepared the TCRbeta library. TCRdb re-derived calls from the PCR reads in MiXCR, one entry per CDR3 protein. This sample has some 81,000 distinct CDR3 sequences, with 13% to 15% found just once. CDR1 is SGHTA and CDR2 is FQGTGA in the germline V gene. There are 11 residues in the CDR3. Trimming stripped 6 bases from V and 6 bases from J, with 5 bases between. The sample holds many counts of this clonotype. Its antigen is still unknown. The input for sequencing was PBMCs, mostly from graft donor cells, taken 180 days after TCRalphabeta/CD19-depleted stem cell transplant. The clonotype comes from a male patient aged 2-10 years who had a stem cell transplant for acute lymphoblastic leukemia, so the T cells may come from the graft donor. The chain has TRBV7-3 and TRBJ2-2; D call uncertain. The CDR3 reads CASSGAGELFF. In DNA form, the CDR3 reads TGTGCCAGCAGTGGTGCCGGGGAGCTGTTTTTT.